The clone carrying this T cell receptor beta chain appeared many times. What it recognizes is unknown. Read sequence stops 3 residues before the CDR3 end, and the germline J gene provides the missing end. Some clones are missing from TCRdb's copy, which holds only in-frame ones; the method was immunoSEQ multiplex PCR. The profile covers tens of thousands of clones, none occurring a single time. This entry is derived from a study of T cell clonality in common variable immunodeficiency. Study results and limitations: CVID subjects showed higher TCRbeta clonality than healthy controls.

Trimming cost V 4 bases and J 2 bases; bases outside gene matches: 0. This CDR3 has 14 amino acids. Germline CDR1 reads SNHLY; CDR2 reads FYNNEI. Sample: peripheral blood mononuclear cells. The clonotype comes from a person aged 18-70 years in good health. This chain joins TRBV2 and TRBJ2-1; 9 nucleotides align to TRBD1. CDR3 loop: CASSGQGAYNEQFF. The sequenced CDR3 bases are TGTGCCAGCAGTGGACAGGGGGCCTACAATGAG.